Each of the 11 T cell receptor beta chains below was sequenced from the same sample in a study of blood T cell repertoires in COVID-19. The repertoire was sequenced with immunoSEQ multiplex PCR; TCRdb's copy has only in-frame clones and lacks some. The table lists approximately 79,000 clones, roughly 84% of them singletons. Material: peripheral blood. The receptors were sampled from a woman between 50 and 59 years old with acute or convalescent COVID-19.

This clone was counted ten times or more. The rearrangement links TRBV4-3 to TRBJ2-5; unclear D gene. Germline V CDR1 and CDR2: LGHNA, YSLEER. V was clipped by 1 base and J by 3 bases, with 12 bases between them. The CDR3 is 15 residues long. CDR3: CASSQGVAQEETQYF. The CDR3 DNA reads TGCGCCAGCAGCCAAGGGGTGGCGCAGGAAGAGACCCAGTACTTC.

CDR3: CASKTGYTEAFF. CDR3 nucleotide sequence: TGTGCCAGCAAGACAGGGTACACTGAAGCTTTCTTT. The gene calls are TRBV27 and TRBJ1-1, with 7 bases aligning to TRBD1. This CDR3 has 12 amino acids. With V trimmed by 7 bases and J by 3 bases, 2 bases remained unmatched. Germline V lookup: CDR1 MNHEY, CDR2 SMNVEV (reference sequence).

The J gene is TRBJ1-1, the V gene TRBV18; D is possibly TRBD1 (6 bases). CDR1 and CDR2 (germline): KGHSH, LQKENI. The CDR3 is made up of 17 amino acids. V was shortened by 2 bases and J by 0 bases, with 16 bases between the two germline ends. In nucleotides, the CDR3 is TGTGCCAGCTCACCATTTCCCGGCGGGGGCATGAACACTGAAGCTTTCTTT. It translates to CASSPFPGGGMNTEAFF. The full variable domain, its missing parts supplied by reference TRBV18 and TRBJ1-1, is NAGVMQNPRHLVRRRGQEARLRCSPMKGHSHVYWYRQLPEEGLKFMVYLQKENIIDESGMPKERFSAEFPKEGPSILRIQQVVRGDSAAYFCASSPFPGGGMNTEAFFGQGTRLTVV.

The V call is TRBV7-2, the J call TRBJ2-7; D is unresolved. Trimming took off 5 bases at V and 5 bases at J, with 16 bases between the two ends. The CDR3 loop spans 14 amino acids. Germline values: CDR1 SGHTA, CDR2 FQGNSA. For the CDR3, the DNA is TGTGCCAGCAGCCTAGATTTCTATGCCGACGAGCAGTACTTC. Its protein is CASSLDFYADEQYF.

This clone was seen a handful of times. This rearrangement joins TRBV2 to TRBJ2-5, with D tentatively TRBD2 (6 bases). Trimming removed 3 bases from V and 5 bases from J, with 16 bases in between. The CDR3 length is 15 residues. The germline V gene encodes CDR1 SNHLY and CDR2 FYNNEI. DNA for the CDR3: TGTGCCAGCAGTGATTTGGGACCCAGCGGGGAGACCCAGTACTTC. Translation gives CASSDLGPSGETQYF.

This clone appeared once. This chain uses TRBV3-1 (or the pseudogene TRBV3-2) with TRBJ1-1; D unresolved. This CDR3 contains 13 residues. Trimming removed 5 bases from V and 1 base from J, with 8 bases in between. CDR1 is LGHDT, CDR2 YNNKEL, per germline (reference sequence). CDR3 nucleotide sequence: TGTGCCAGCAGCGCTACAGAGAACACTGAAGCTTTCTTT. Protein sequence: CASSATENTEAFF.

The rearrangement links TRBV19 to TRBJ1-1; weak D call: TRBD1 (5 bases). Germline V CDR1 and CDR2: LNHDA, SQIVND (reference sequence). The CDR3 is 13 amino acids. V dropped 10 bases and J dropped 1 base, with 13 bases sitting between them. CDR3 region: CATLRQGNTEAFF. The CDR3 region has the DNA TGTGCCACCTTGCGGCAGGGGAACACTGAAGCTTTCTTT.

Only a few counts were recorded for this clone. The gene calls are TRBV29-1 and TRBJ2-7, with D possibly TRBD2 on 6 matching bases. Trimming stripped 6 bases from V and 3 bases from J, with 15 bases between. The germline V gene encodes CDR1 SQVTM and CDR2 ANQGSEA. This CDR3 is built from 13 residues. The CDR3 region is CSVRRGLGYEQYF. CDR3 DNA sequence: TGCAGCGTAAGGAGGGGACTGGGCTACGAGCAGTACTTC.

This chain joins TRBV5-6 and TRBJ2-3, with 9 nucleotides matching TRBD2. CDR3 length: 17 residues. Germline V lookup: CDR1 SGHDT, CDR2 YYEEEE. The junction had 8 bases not matched to a gene; V was cut back by 0 bases and J by 3 bases. CDR3 in DNA: TGTGCCAGCAGCTTGGGGAGGGCTAGCGGGATAACAGATACGCAGTATTTT. This encodes CASSLGRASGITDTQYF.

The chain links TRBV24-1 to TRBJ2-7; 11 bases line up with TRBD1. V gave up 3 bases and J gave up 2 bases; unmatched junction bases: 5. This CDR3 contains 16 residues. Germline assignment: CDR1 KGHDR and CDR2 SFDVKD. The CDR3 reads CATSDPGTGGTYEQYF. The CDR3, as DNA: TGTGCCACCAGTGATCCAGGGACAGGGGGGACCTACGAGCAGTACTTC.

The chain carries TRBV5-5 and TRBJ1-5; 10 nucleotides align to TRBD1. CDR1 is SGHKS and CDR2 is YYEKEE in the germline V gene (reference sequence). V shed 5 bases and J 0 bases; nucleotides not matched to a gene: 5. The CDR3 length is 16 residues. In DNA, the CDR3 is TGTGCCAGCAGAAGGACAGGGGGAGATAGCAATCAGCCCCAGCATTTT. Translation gives CASRRTGGDSNQPQHF.